This T cell receptor beta chain was identified during a study of blood T cell repertoires in COVID-19. Study details: Samples came from the United States, Italy and Spain, spanning acute and convalescent COVID-19. T cells, B-cell-depleted T cells, or PBMCs supplied cDNA or gDNA.

With 0 bases removed from V and 4 bases from J, the gap between germline ends came to 10 bases. In germline, CDR1 is SGHRS, CDR2 YFSETQ. This CDR3 contains 14 residues. Data came from immunoSEQ multiplex PCR; TCRdb stores just in-frame clones and leaves some out. The sample has 230,000 or so clones; roughly nine tenths are singletons. The receptor was derived from a middle-aged woman who had recovered from COVID-19. Source material: peripheral blood. The chain recombines TRBV5-1 with TRBJ2-5; a weak D match, TRBD1 (6 bases). Here the CDR3 reads CASSLGQVRETQYF. The DNA of the CDR3 is TGCGCCAGCAGCTTGGGACAGGTCCGAGAGACCCAGTACTTC.